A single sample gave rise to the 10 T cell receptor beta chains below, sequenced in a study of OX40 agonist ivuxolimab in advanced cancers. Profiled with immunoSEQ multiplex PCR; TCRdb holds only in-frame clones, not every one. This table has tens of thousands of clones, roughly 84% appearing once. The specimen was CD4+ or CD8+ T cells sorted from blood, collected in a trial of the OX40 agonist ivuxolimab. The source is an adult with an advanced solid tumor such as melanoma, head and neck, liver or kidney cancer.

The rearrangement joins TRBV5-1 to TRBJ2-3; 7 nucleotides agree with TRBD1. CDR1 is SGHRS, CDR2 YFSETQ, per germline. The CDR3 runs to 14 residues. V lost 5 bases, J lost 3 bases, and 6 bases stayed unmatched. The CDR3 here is CASRNGQVTDTQYF. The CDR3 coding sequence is TGCGCCAGCAGGAATGGACAGGTTACAGATACGCAGTATTTT.

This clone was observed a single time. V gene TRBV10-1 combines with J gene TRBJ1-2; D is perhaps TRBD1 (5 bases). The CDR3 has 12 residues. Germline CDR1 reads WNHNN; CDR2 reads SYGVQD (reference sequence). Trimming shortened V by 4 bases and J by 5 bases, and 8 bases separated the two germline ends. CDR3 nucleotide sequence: TGCGCCAGCAGTGGGACAAGTTATGGCTACACCTTC. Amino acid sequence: CASSGTSYGYTF.

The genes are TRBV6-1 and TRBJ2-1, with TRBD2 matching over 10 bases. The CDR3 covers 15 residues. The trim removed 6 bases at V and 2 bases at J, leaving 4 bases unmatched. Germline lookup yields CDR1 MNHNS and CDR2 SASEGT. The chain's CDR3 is CASSPAGGPYNEQFF. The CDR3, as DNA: TGTGCCAGCAGCCCAGCGGGAGGGCCCTACAATGAGCAGTTCTTC.

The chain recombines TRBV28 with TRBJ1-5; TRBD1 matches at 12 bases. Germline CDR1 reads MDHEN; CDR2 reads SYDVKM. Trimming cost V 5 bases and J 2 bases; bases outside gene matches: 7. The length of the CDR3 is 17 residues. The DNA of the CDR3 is TGTGCCAGCAGTCTCCCCGGGACAGGGGGCCGCAATCAGCCCCAGCATTTT. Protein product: CASSLPGTGGRNQPQHF.

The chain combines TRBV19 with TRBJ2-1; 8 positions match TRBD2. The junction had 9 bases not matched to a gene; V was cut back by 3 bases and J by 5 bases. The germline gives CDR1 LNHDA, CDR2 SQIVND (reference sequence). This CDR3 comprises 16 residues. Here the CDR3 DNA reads TGTGCCAGTAGTATTGTAGCGGGGTCACCCAACAATGAGCAGTTCTTC. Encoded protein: CASSIVAGSPNNEQFF.

The DNA of the CDR3 is TGTGCCAGCAGCTTAGAGATGAACACTGAAGCTTTCTTT. The encoded protein is CASSLEMNTEAFF. This chain links TRBV7-6 with TRBJ1-1; D gene ambiguous. Trimming removed 1 base from V and 0 bases from J, with 3 bases in between. Germline V gives CDR1 SGHVS, CDR2 FNYEAQ. There are 13 residues in the CDR3.

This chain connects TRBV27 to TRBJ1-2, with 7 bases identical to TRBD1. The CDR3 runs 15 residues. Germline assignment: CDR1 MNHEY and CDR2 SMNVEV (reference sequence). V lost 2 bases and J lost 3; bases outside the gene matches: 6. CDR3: CASSLQGRGDYGYTF. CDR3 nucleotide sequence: TGTGCCAGCAGTTTACAGGGCAGGGGGGACTATGGCTACACCTTC.

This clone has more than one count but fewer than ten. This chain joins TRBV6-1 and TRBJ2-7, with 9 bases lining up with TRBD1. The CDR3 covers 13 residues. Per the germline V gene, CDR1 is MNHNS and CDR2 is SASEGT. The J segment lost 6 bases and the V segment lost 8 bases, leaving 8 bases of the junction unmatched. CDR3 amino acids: CASLPGTGSEQYF. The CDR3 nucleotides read TGTGCCAGCCTTCCCGGGACAGGGAGCGAGCAGTACTTC.

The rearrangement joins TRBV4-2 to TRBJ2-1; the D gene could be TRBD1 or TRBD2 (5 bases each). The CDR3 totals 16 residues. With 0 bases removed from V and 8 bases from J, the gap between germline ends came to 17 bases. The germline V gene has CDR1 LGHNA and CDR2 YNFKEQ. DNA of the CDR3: TGTGCCAGCAGCCAAGATCTCGCACGGGACGGCTATGAGCAGTTCTTC. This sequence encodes CASSQDLARDGYEQFF.

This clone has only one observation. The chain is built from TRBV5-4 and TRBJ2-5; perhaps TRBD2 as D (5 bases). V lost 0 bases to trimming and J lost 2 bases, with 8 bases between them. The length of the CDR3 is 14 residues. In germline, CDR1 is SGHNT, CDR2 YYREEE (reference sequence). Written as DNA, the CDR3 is TGTGCCAGCAGCTTGGAGCCGGGGCAAGAGACCCAGTACTTC. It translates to CASSLEPGQETQYF.